A single sample is the source of the 14 T cell receptor beta chains below, sequenced in a study of cytomegalovirus exposure and HLA in healthy donors. PCR was performed using 60 Vbeta and 13 Jbeta primers. The assay was immunoSEQ multiplex PCR, and TCRdb's table has in-frame clones only and misses some. The sample holds 210,000 or so clones; roughly 90% are singletons and the top ten take about 1%. Sequenced sample: PBMCs. These receptors came from a woman younger than 30 in good health and CMV-seronegative.

This rearrangement joins TRBV7-9 to TRBJ2-6; D possibly corresponds to TRBD2 (7 bases). The CDR3 length is 15 residues. Germline CDR1 and CDR2: SEHNR and FQNEAQ (reference sequence). V gave up 3 bases and J gave up 3 bases, with 9 bases separating them. CDR3 DNA: TGTGCCAGCAGCTTGCGGGGGCTTGGGGCCAACGTCCTGACTTTC. Translating gives CASSLRGLGANVLTF. Full variable domain (rest looked up from reference TRBV7-9 and TRBJ2-6): DTGVSQNPRHKITKRGQNVTFRCDPISEHNRLYWYRQTLGQGPEFLTYFQNEAQLEKSRLLSDRFSAERPKGSFSTLEIQRTEQGDSAMYLCASSLRGLGANVLTFGAGSRLTVL.

This chain uses TRBV7-8 with TRBJ1-4; 9 nucleotides agree with TRBD1. CDR3 length: 14 amino acids. CDR1 and CDR2 from the germline V gene are SGHVS and FQNEAQ. With 7 bases clipped from V and 8 bases from J, the junction kept 8 bases outside the gene matches. The CDR3 sequence: CASTKQGAGEKLFF. The CDR3 DNA is TGTGCCAGCACCAAACAGGGGGCGGGGGAAAAACTGTTTTTT.

The rearrangement joins TRBV19 to TRBJ2-7; 10 bases align to TRBD2. Germline V gene data show CDR1 as LNHDA and CDR2 as SQIVND (reference sequence). The length of the CDR3 is 17 residues. V was pared by 3 bases and J by 2 bases, with 10 bases of the junction left unmatched. In nucleotides, the CDR3 is TGTGCCAGTAGTATCCATCTAGCGGGGGACGTAACCTACGAGCAGTACTTC. Its translation is CASSIHLAGDVTYEQYF.

The chain employs TRBV6-5 and TRBJ2-1; the match to TRBD2 covers 14 bases. Germline-derived CDR1 and CDR2 are MNHEY and SVGAGI. V gave up 8 bases and J gave up 7 bases; unmatched junction bases: 1. This CDR3 region has 13 residues. CDR3 DNA sequence: TGTGCCAGCGGACTAGCGGGAGGTAATGAGCAGTTCTTC. Protein product: CASGLAGGNEQFF.

The chain uses TRBV27 and TRBJ1-2, with D maybe TRBD1 (6 bases). The CDR3 covers 13 residues. Germline CDR1 MNHEY, CDR2 SMNVEV (reference sequence). Trimming took off 3 bases at V and 7 bases at J, with 12 bases between the two ends. This CDR3 reads CASSFGGGSGYTF. The CDR3 region has the DNA TGTGCCAGCAGTTTTGGCGGGGGCTCTGGCTACACCTTC.

The V call is TRBV5-4, the J call TRBJ1-2, with TRBD1 matching 7 bases. Germline CDR1 reads SGHNT; CDR2 reads YYREEE (reference sequence). CDR3 length equals 14 residues. Trimming cost V 4 bases and J 0 bases; bases outside gene matches: 3. CDR3 DNA sequence: TGTGCCAGCAGCACAGGGGTAGCTAACTATGGCTACACCTTC. Translating gives CASSTGVANYGYTF.

The chain employs TRBV5-5 and TRBJ2-7; D is undetermined. CDR3 size: 12 residues. The V and J ends lost 0 bases and 5 bases respectively, with 6 bases between them. The germline V gene has CDR1 SGHKS and CDR2 YYEKEE (reference sequence). CDR3 nucleotide sequence: TGTGCCAGCAGCTTGGCCAGAAACGAGCAGTACTTC. Residues: CASSLARNEQYF.

The chain has TRBV11-3 and TRBJ1-6; no firm D call. The CDR3 totals 13 residues. Trimming cost V 0 bases and J 10 bases, with 7 bases left between them. Germline V gives CDR1 SGHNT, CDR2 YENEEA. CDR3 nucleotide sequence: TGTGCCAGCAGCTTAGATTCGGGGTCACCCCTCCACTTT. Residues: CASSLDSGSPLHF.

The rearrangement joins TRBV7-9 to TRBJ1-2; a weak D match, TRBD1 (5 bases). Between the trimmed V and J ends, which lost 2 bases and 4 bases, there was a span of 17 bases. The CDR3 contains 16 residues. Germline CDR1 reads SEHNR; CDR2 reads FQNEAQ (reference sequence). The CDR3 DNA reads as TGTGCCAGCAGCTTATTAGGGGTCGCAGGGCCCTATGGCTACACCTTC. Encoded protein: CASSLLGVAGPYGYTF.

The chain has TRBV19 and TRBJ1-2; 11 bases are a match to TRBD1. The CDR3 sequence is 15 residues long. The junction had 5 bases not matched to a gene; V was cut back by 5 bases and J by 3 bases. Germline CDR1 reads LNHDA; CDR2 reads SQIVND (reference sequence). For the CDR3, the DNA is TGTGCCAGTAGTTCCCCGGACAGGGGGCACTATGGCTACACCTTC. Translation gives CASSSPDRGHYGYTF. Complete variable domain (other parts from reference TRBV19 and TRBJ1-2): DGGITQSPKYLFRKEGQNVTLSCEQNLNHDAMYWYRQDPGQGLRLIYYSQIVNDFQKGDIAEGYSVSREKKESFPLTVTSAQKNPTAFYLCASSSPDRGHYGYTFGSGTRLTVV.

V gene TRBV5-1 combines with J gene TRBJ1-1; 8 bases are shared with TRBD1. The CDR3 has 14 residues. V lost 5 bases, J lost 5 bases, and 8 bases stayed unmatched. Germline CDR1 SGHRS, CDR2 YFSETQ. CDR3 nucleotide sequence: TGCGCCAGCAGTTCCGGGACAGGTAGGACTGAAGCTTTCTTT. Its translation: CASSSGTGRTEAFF.

This clone has just a few counts. The chain has TRBV9 and TRBJ2-5; TRBD1 agrees at 10 bases. There are 15 residues in the CDR3. The J segment lost 4 bases and the V segment lost 0 bases, leaving 3 bases of the junction unmatched. From germline, CDR1 is SGDLS and CDR2 YYNGEE. The CDR3 protein is CASSVGQGAGETQYF. The DNA of the CDR3 is TGTGCCAGCAGCGTAGGACAGGGGGCCGGAGAGACCCAGTACTTC.

The chain recombines TRBV4-1 with TRBJ2-5; D may be TRBD1 (6 bases). Germline assignment: CDR1 MGHRA and CDR2 YSYEKL. Deletions cut 1 base from V and 5 bases from J, with 14 bases between. This CDR3 contains 15 residues. CDR3 sequence (DNA): TGCGCCAGCAGCCAAGGCAGGGGAACGGGGGAGACCCAGTACTTC. Translation: CASSQGRGTGETQYF.

The chain links TRBV5-4 to TRBJ1-4; D is undetermined. Germline V lookup: CDR1 SGHNT, CDR2 YYREEE (reference sequence). V lost 4 bases and J 0 bases, leaving 7 bases between the germline ends. This CDR3 has 14 amino acids. The chain's CDR3 is CASSQDATNEKLFF. CDR3 in DNA: TGTGCCAGCAGCCAGGATGCAACTAATGAAAAACTGTTTTTT.